The 10 T cell receptor beta chains in this list originate from one sample, sequenced in a study of cytomegalovirus exposure and HLA in healthy donors. Primers: 60 Vbeta forward and 13 Jbeta reverse. Profiling relied on immunoSEQ multiplex PCR, and the TCRdb table lists in-frame clones only, not all of them. The sample consists of 70,000 to 90,000 clones, about 66% of them appearing once. The specimen sequenced was PBMCs. Receptor source: a man aged 60 to 75 in good health and CMV-seropositive.

V and J are TRBV5-1 and TRBJ2-3; TRBD1 aligns across 7 bases. The CDR3 runs 16 residues. In germline, CDR1 is SGHRS, CDR2 YFSETQ. V lost 0 bases and J lost 4; bases outside the gene matches: 8. The CDR3: CASSLESTGSPDTQYF. CDR3 DNA sequence: TGCGCCAGCAGCTTGGAGTCGACAGGGAGCCCAGATACGCAGTATTTT.

For the CDR3, the DNA is TGTGCCAGCAGAGAAACCGGGACAGGTTCCTACGAGCAGTACTTC. Amino acids: CASRETGTGSYEQYF. The chain has TRBV27 and TRBJ2-7, with 8 bases that match TRBD1. Trimming cost V 6 bases and J 1 base; bases outside gene matches: 8. From germline, CDR1 is MNHEY and CDR2 SMNVEV (reference sequence). This CDR3 has 15 residues.

This chain joins TRBV30 and TRBJ2-2, with 7 bases aligning to TRBD1. The CDR3 loop spans 16 amino acids. With V trimmed by 1 base and J by 2 bases, 7 bases remained unmatched. Per germline, CDR1 GTSNPN and CDR2 SVGIG (reference sequence). The CDR3 nucleotides are TGTGCCTGGAGTGGCCTTGGGACAGTAAACACCGGGGAGCTGTTTTTT. Protein sequence: CAWSGLGTVNTGELFF.

The rearrangement links TRBV6-5 to TRBJ1-6; TRBD1 matches 10 bases. The CDR3 has 14 residues. The V gene's germline CDR1 is MNHEY and CDR2 SVGAGI. The trim removed 4 bases at V and 7 bases at J, leaving 1 base unmatched. The CDR3 DNA reads TGTGCCAGCAGTTGGGGACAGGGGAATTCACCCCTCCACTTT. Amino acids: CASSWGQGNSPLHF.

The chain has TRBV29-1 and TRBJ2-2; TRBD2 is a possible D gene (7 bases). The V end was cut by 3 bases, the J end by 6 bases, with 14 bases between. The CDR3 length is 14 residues. CDR1 is SQVTM, CDR2 ANQGSEA, per germline. CDR3: CSVDLAEGAGELFF. As DNA, the CDR3 is TGCAGCGTTGACCTAGCGGAGGGGGCCGGGGAGCTGTTTTTT.

The sample holds one count of this clone. The rearrangement links TRBV11-1 to TRBJ2-5, with a possible D match to TRBD2 (5 bases). Trimming stripped 1 base from V and 5 bases from J, with 14 bases between. Per germline, CDR1 SGHAT and CDR2 FQDESV (reference sequence). The CDR3 loop spans 15 amino acids. As DNA, the CDR3 is TGTGCCAGCAGCTTAGGAGGCGGGCCCAGGGAGACCCAGTACTTC. This encodes CASSLGGGPRETQYF.

J is TRBJ2-1 and V is TRBV18, with 8 bases fitting TRBD1. The CDR3 has 15 residues. V gave up 6 bases and J gave up 6 bases; unmatched junction bases: 10. Germline CDR1 reads KGHSH; CDR2 reads LQKENI. CDR3 DNA: TGTGCCAGCTCGCCTCAGGGGGCGCCTGGCAATGAGCAGTTCTTC. This codes for CASSPQGAPGNEQFF.

The chain combines TRBV5-1 with TRBJ1-3; 9 nucleotides match TRBD1. Germline V gives CDR1 SGHRS, CDR2 YFSETQ. The CDR3 consists of 17 residues. Trimming took 2 bases from V and 1 from J; bases not matched to a gene: 7. The CDR3 sequence: CASSLFPGQGSGNTIYF. In DNA form, the CDR3 reads TGCGCCAGCAGCTTATTTCCGGGACAGGGATCTGGAAACACCATATATTTT.

This sequence joins TRBV2 and TRBJ1-4; no clear D gene. Trimming stripped 7 bases from V and 6 bases from J, with 9 bases between. The CDR3 has 12 amino acids. The V gene's germline CDR1 is SNHLY and CDR2 FYNNEI. The CDR3 DNA sequence: TGTGCCAGCATGAGCGGGCATGAAAAACTGTTTTTT. It specifies CASMSGHEKLFF.

This clone has only a few counts. The V and J genes are TRBV5-3 and TRBJ1-2; the D is unclear. TRBV5-3 qualifies as an ORF whose function is uncertain. Trimming left V 3 bases short and J 13 bases short, with 7 bases between. The CDR3 is 9 residues long. The CDR3: CARSWARTF. CDR3 sequence (DNA): TGTGCCAGAAGCTGGGCCCGCACCTTC.